This entry lists 29 T cell receptor beta chains sequenced from one sample in a study of shared clonotypes between healthy human individuals. Libraries were prepared by immunoSEQ multiplex PCR; TCRdb keeps only in-frame clonotypes and omits some of them. The sample shows around 500,000 clones, over 65% of them seen only once. The sequenced sample consisted of PBMCs. These receptors were taken from a woman aged 40 to 50 in good health. Some clones in this sample may be carry-over from other donors' samples.

The chain carries TRBV30 and TRBJ1-2; TRBD1 aligns across 8 bases. The CDR3 is made up of 17 amino acids. Germline CDR1 and CDR2: GTSNPN and SVGIG (reference sequence). With V trimmed by 2 bases and J by 2 bases, 13 bases remained unmatched. The CDR3 reads CAWSRIPAGTGNYGYTF. The CDR3, as DNA: TGTGCCTGGAGTCGCATCCCTGCCGGGACAGGCAACTATGGCTACACCTTC.

The chain combines TRBV5-4 with TRBJ2-7; D possibly corresponds to TRBD2 (6 bases). The V end was cut by 0 bases, the J end by 9 bases, with 19 bases between. From germline, CDR1 is SGHNT and CDR2 YYREEE (reference sequence). The CDR3 consists of 15 residues. The CDR3 bases are TGTGCCAGCAGCTTGGATTTTAGCGGCGGTTCGGGGCAGTACTTC. This codes for CASSLDFSGGSGQYF.

This clone was counted a few times. The chain recombines TRBV11-3 with TRBJ2-7, with TRBD1 matching over 10 bases. The length of the CDR3 is 15 residues. Germline V CDR1 and CDR2: SGHNT, YENEEA. J gave up 1 base and V 4 bases, and 4 bases lay outside the gene matches. Here the CDR3 reads CASSSGQGRSYEQYF. CDR3 bases: TGTGCCAGCAGCTCGGGACAGGGGAGGTCCTACGAGCAGTACTTC.

This clone came up a few times. The chain couples TRBV28 to TRBJ2-2; 10 bases are shared with TRBD2. J gave up 5 bases and V 8 bases, and 17 bases lay outside the gene matches. The CDR3 contains 18 residues. From germline, CDR1 is MDHEN and CDR2 SYDVKM. The DNA for the CDR3 is TGTGCCAGCGGAGTTCTAGCGGGAGCCGGGAGTCGAACCGGGGAGCTGTTTTTT. Its translation: CASGVLAGAGSRTGELFF.

This chain uses TRBV6-4 with TRBJ2-2; 8 positions match TRBD2. Trimming cost V 0 bases and J 2 bases; bases outside gene matches: 2. CDR3 length: 16 amino acids. In germline, CDR1 is MRHNA, CDR2 SNTAGT. CDR3 in DNA: TGTGCCAGCAGTGACTCTAGCGGGGAAAACACCGGGGAGCTGTTTTTT. Translation gives CASSDSSGENTGELFF.

The CDR3 bases are TGTGCCAGCAGCTTATTTACTAGCGGGAGTCTAGAGACCCAGTACTTC. Its translation: CASSLFTSGSLETQYF. This rearrangement joins TRBV7-9 to TRBJ2-5; TRBD2 aligns across 11 bases. V trimming: 2 bases; J trimming: 4 bases; junction bases outside the gene matches: 6. The CDR3 length is 16 residues. Germline CDR1 and CDR2: SEHNR and FQNEAQ (reference sequence).

This chain connects TRBV6-6 to TRBJ2-2; the D gene is possibly TRBD2 (5 bases). Germline assignment: CDR1 MNHNY and CDR2 SVGAGI (reference sequence). Trimming took 4 bases from V and 10 from J, leaving 10 bases between them. The CDR3 extends over 12 amino acids. This CDR3 is CASSFLGVELFF. CDR3 in DNA: TGTGCCAGCAGTTTCCTCGGGGTGGAGCTGTTTTTT.

In the case of this clone: Other DNA sequences in this specimen translate into the identical CDR3. This chain uses TRBV30 with TRBJ2-7; the D gene is possibly TRBD1 (5 bases). V lost 2 bases and J lost 4, with 9 bases in between. Germline CDR1 GTSNPN, CDR2 SVGIG (reference sequence). The CDR3 length is 12 residues. For the CDR3, the DNA is TGTGCCTGGAGTCCTAGGGGTTACGAGCAGTACTTC. Protein product: CAWSPRGYEQYF.

This clone has just one count. The V gene is TRBV27, the J gene TRBJ2-7, with TRBD1 identical over 8 bases. After removal of 4 bases from V and 2 bases from J, the junction contained 7 bases not matched to a gene. The CDR3 extends over 15 amino acids. Per germline, CDR1 MNHEY and CDR2 SMNVEV (reference sequence). The CDR3 here is CASSSPRTGTYEQYF. CDR3 nucleotide sequence: TGTGCCAGCAGTTCACCCCGGACAGGGACCTACGAGCAGTACTTC.

The chain recombines TRBV6-1 with TRBJ2-7, with D unresolved. Trimming removed 7 bases from V and 2 bases from J, with 6 bases in between. CDR3 length: 11 amino acids. Germline CDR1 MNHNS, CDR2 SASEGT. The CDR3 sequence: CASTKAYEQYF. CDR3 bases: TGTGCCAGCACTAAGGCCTACGAGCAGTACTTC.

This clone turned up a few times. V and J are TRBV11-2 and TRBJ2-7; D not resolved. Germline CDR1 and CDR2: SGHAT and FQNNGV. Trimming shortened V by 1 base and J by 2 bases, and 6 bases separated the two germline ends. This CDR3 is built from 13 residues. The CDR3 DNA reads TGTGCCAGCAGCTTAGCGGACGCCTACGAGCAGTACTTC. Translating gives CASSLADAYEQYF.

Worth noting for this clone: Distinct nucleotide sequences in the sample also encode this CDR3. The V call is TRBV5-1, the J call TRBJ1-1; D gene unclear. Germline V CDR1 and CDR2: SGHRS, YFSETQ. V was pared by 7 bases and J by 1 base, with 11 bases between. The CDR3 has 13 residues. In DNA form, the CDR3 reads TGCGCCAGCTCATTGGAGGCGAACACTGAAGCTTTCTTT. This gives the protein CASSLEANTEAFF.

The chain's CDR3 is CASSLGQNSGNTIYF. The CDR3 bases are TGCGCCAGCAGCTTGGGACAGAACTCTGGAAACACCATATATTTT. The genes are TRBV4-3 and TRBJ1-3, with 7 bases lining up with TRBD1. V was clipped by 5 bases and J by 0 bases; unmatched bases: 4. The CDR3 has 15 residues. Germline V gene sequence: CDR1 LGHNA, CDR2 YSLEER.

This clone was seen just once. V is TRBV5-1 and J is TRBJ2-1, with D tentatively TRBD1 (5 bases). The CDR3 spans 15 residues. V dropped 4 bases and J dropped 5 bases, with 16 bases sitting between them. Germline assignment: CDR1 SGHRS and CDR2 YFSETQ. The CDR3 loop is CASSNRYRGNNEQFF. CDR3 coding DNA: TGCGCCAGCAGCAATCGGTATAGGGGAAACAATGAGCAGTTCTTC. Full variable domain (remainder filled in from reference TRBV5-1 and TRBJ2-1): KAGVTQTPRYLIKTRGQQVTLSCSPISGHRSVSWYQQTPGQGLQFLFEYFSETQRNKGNFPGRFSGRQFSNSRSEMNVSTLELGDSALYLCASSNRYRGNNEQFFGPGTRLTVL.

The chain employs TRBV4-1 and TRBJ1-1, with TRBD1 as a possible D gene (5 bases). The CDR3 loop spans 20 amino acids. Between the trimmed V and J ends, which lost 0 bases and 5 bases, there was a span of 28 bases. Germline V gene data show CDR1 as MGHRA and CDR2 as YSYEKL. The CDR3 sequence: CASSQDRLRREGPVKTEAFF. The CDR3 DNA sequence: TGCGCCAGCAGCCAAGATAGATTGCGTCGCGAGGGGCCGGTTAAGACTGAAGCTTTCTTT.

Regarding this clone: This may arise from a read error, as a much more abundant clone is one base away. The sample carries other DNA sequences with the same CDR3. The rearrangement joins TRBV9 to TRBJ2-7; D is unresolved. The CDR3 runs 14 residues. Per germline, CDR1 SGDLS and CDR2 YYNGEE. CDR3 DNA sequence: TGTGCCAGCAGCCCCTCAACAGCTTCCTACGAACAGTACTTC. This sequence encodes CASSPSTASYEQYF.

The chain joins TRBV6-1 to TRBJ2-3; D unclear. The V end lost 5 bases, the J end lost 4 bases, and 10 bases lay between the germline ends. CDR3 length: 13 amino acids. Germline V gene lookup returns CDR1 MNHNS and CDR2 SASEGT. The CDR3 DNA follows: TGTGCCAGCAGTTGGACCCTAGCAGATACGCAGTATTTT. Translating it yields CASSWTLADTQYF.

The chain links TRBV4-1 to TRBJ2-1; TRBD1 or TRBD2 may be the D gene (6 bases each). Germline CDR1 MGHRA, CDR2 YSYEKL. CDR3 length: 16 residues. The ends were cut back, 0 bases at V and 10 bases at J, with 19 bases in the middle. As DNA, the CDR3 is TGCGCCAGCAGCCAAGAACAAGGGGGGCCTAGAGGGGAGCAGTTCTTC. Its protein product is CASSQEQGGPRGEQFF.

V and J are TRBV6-1 and TRBJ1-2; D is perhaps TRBD1 (5 bases). Trimming removed 4 bases from V and 4 bases from J, with 19 bases in between. The length of the CDR3 is 16 residues. Germline-derived CDR1 and CDR2 are MNHNS and SASEGT. CDR3 bases: TGTGCCAGCAGTGGCAAGCCTGGGGGTTATGGCTATGGCTACACCTTC. Protein sequence: CASSGKPGGYGYGYTF.

This clone was detected only a few times. The chain has TRBV11-2 and TRBJ1-2; D is possibly TRBD1 (6 bases). CDR3 length equals 14 residues. Germline V gives CDR1 SGHAT, CDR2 FQNNGV. The ends were cut back, 5 bases at V and 1 base at J, with 11 bases in the middle. The CDR3 is CASSAGTNNYGYTF. CDR3 sequence (DNA): TGTGCCAGCAGCGCCGGGACAAATAACTATGGCTACACCTTC.

The rearrangement joins TRBV5-1 to TRBJ1-3, with no clear D. CDR1 is SGHRS, CDR2 YFSETQ, per germline. V dropped 4 bases and J dropped 4 bases, with 15 bases sitting between them. The CDR3 has 15 amino acids. The DNA of the CDR3 is TGCGCCAGCAGCCTCGATGTTGGGTCGGGAAACACCATATATTTT. As protein: CASSLDVGSGNTIYF. The full variable domain, with the rest looked up from reference TRBV5-1 and TRBJ1-3, is KAGVTQTPRYLIKTRGQQVTLSCSPISGHRSVSWYQQTPGQGLQFLFEYFSETQRNKGNFPGRFSGRQFSNSRSEMNVSTLELGDSALYLCASSLDVGSGNTIYFGEGSWLTVV.

V usage is TRBV28 and J usage is TRBJ1-2, with D tentatively TRBD1 (5 bases). This CDR3 region has 17 residues. The germline CDR1 and CDR2 sequences are MDHEN and SYDVKM. With 5 bases removed from V and 4 bases from J, the gap between germline ends came to 23 bases. The CDR3 DNA reads as TGTGCCAGCAGTAACCCGGGGCTCCTAAAACCCCCCTATGGCTACACCTTC. It translates to CASSNPGLLKPPYGYTF.

The CDR3 sequence is CASSLGVTGGNTEAFF. The CDR3 DNA sequence: TGTGCCAGCAGCTTAGGAGTGACAGGGGGGAACACTGAAGCTTTCTTT. The V call is TRBV5-4, the J call TRBJ1-1; 9 nucleotides line up with TRBD1. J gave up 1 base and V 2 bases, and 6 bases lay outside the gene matches. Germline CDR1 SGHNT, CDR2 YYREEE (reference sequence). This CDR3 is 16 amino acids long.

There are a few counts of this clone. The rearrangement links TRBV6-1 to TRBJ2-7, with 7 bases matching TRBD1. The junction had 12 bases not matched to a gene; V was cut back by 8 bases and J by 2 bases. This CDR3 has 15 amino acids. CDR1 MNHNS and CDR2 SASEGT come from the germline V gene. For the CDR3, the DNA is TGTGCCAGCGCGCCAACACGACAGGGCGCCTACGAGCAGTACTTC. It encodes CASAPTRQGAYEQYF.

This chain joins TRBV5-5 and TRBJ2-7; 14 bases map to TRBD2. Germline values: CDR1 SGHKS, CDR2 YYEKEE (reference sequence). The CDR3 has 14 amino acids. The V and J ends lost 4 bases and 6 bases, in that order; junction bases with no gene match: 3. CDR3 residues: CASSEGLAGVEQYF. In DNA, the CDR3 is TGTGCCAGCAGCGAGGGACTAGCGGGAGTCGAGCAGTACTTC. Drawing the rest from reference TRBV5-5 and TRBJ2-7, the complete variable domain is DAGVTQSPTHLIKTRGQQVTLRCSPISGHKSVSWYQQVLGQGPQFIFQYYEKEERGRGNFPDRFSARQFPNYSSELNVNALLLGDSALYLCASSEGLAGVEQYFGPGTRLTVT.

The rearrangement links TRBV11-3 to TRBJ2-7; 8 bases agree with TRBD1. The J segment lost 5 bases and the V segment lost 5 bases, leaving 5 bases of the junction unmatched. The CDR3 has 13 residues. Per germline, CDR1 SGHNT and CDR2 YENEEA. The CDR3 nucleotides are TGTGCCAGCAGCCACCCGGGACAGGACGAGCAGTACTTC. It translates to CASSHPGQDEQYF.

This clone was recorded many times. Other DNA sequences from this sample encode an identical CDR3 as well. V usage is TRBV7-2 and J usage is TRBJ2-7; D possibly corresponds to TRBD1 (5 bases). Germline V gives CDR1 SGHTA, CDR2 FQGNSA. Trimming shortened V by 5 bases and J by 3 bases, and 11 bases separated the two germline ends. The CDR3 extends over 13 amino acids. The CDR3 is CASSLRVGYEQYF. The CDR3 nucleotides read TGTGCCAGCAGCCTCAGGGTTGGCTACGAGCAGTACTTC.

V usage is TRBV20-1 and J usage is TRBJ2-7; no definite D call. This CDR3 is 10 amino acids long. CDR1 DFQATT and CDR2 SNEGSKA come from the germline V gene (reference sequence). The V end lost 5 bases, the J end lost 4 bases, and 6 bases lay between the germline ends. The CDR3 DNA sequence: TGCAGTGCTGAAAGATACGAGCAGTACTTC. Protein: CSAERYEQYF.

V gene TRBV7-3 combines with J gene TRBJ2-3; the match to TRBD2 covers 8 bases. Per the germline V gene, CDR1 is SGHTA and CDR2 is FQGTGA. The CDR3 is made up of 15 amino acids. V lost 5 bases and J lost 5; bases outside the gene matches: 9. CDR3 amino acids: CASSRGAGALDTQYF. DNA for the CDR3: TGTGCCAGCAGCCGCGGAGCGGGAGCGTTAGATACGCAGTATTTT.